The sequence of this T cell receptor beta chain was determined in a study of blood T cell repertoires in COVID-19. Study-wide context: Samples taken during acute and convalescent COVID-19 were collected in the United States, Italy and Spain. In each case, the material was cDNA or gDNA derived from T cells, B-cell-depleted T cells, or PBMCs.

Per the authors' pipeline: Cell counts per sample came from amplifying reference gene primers. Assay: immunoSEQ multiplex PCR; the TCRdb copy retains only in-frame clones and omits some. V and J calls and clone size follow that table, whereas D and trimming were derived from the DNA. The sample consists of under 350,000 clones, around nine tenths of them appearing once. Germline CDR1 is MNHNS and CDR2 is SASEGT. Trimming pared 3 bases from V and 8 bases from J, leaving 13 bases between. CDR3 length: 14 residues. This TCR came from a man in his forties with acute or convalescent COVID-19. Sequences were obtained from peripheral blood. This chain uses TRBV6-1 with TRBJ1-4, with a tentative D call TRBD1 (5 bases). CDR3: CASSDGGVGEKLFF. The CDR3 nucleotides read TGTGCCAGCAGTGATGGAGGGGTGGGCGAAAAACTGTTTTTT.